This TCR beta chain was profiled in a study of T cell changes during pregnancy in multiple sclerosis. The data were produced by immunoSEQ multiplex PCR, yet TCRdb's version contains in-frame clones alone and is incomplete. The sample consists of about 70,000 clones, over 85% of them appearing once. CDR1 is SGHDT, CDR2 YYEEEE, per germline. The CDR3 totals 13 residues. V gave up 4 bases and J gave up 5 bases, with 12 bases separating them. Specimen: peripheral blood, collected in the third trimester of pregnancy. The chain has TRBV5-6 and TRBJ1-2, with D unresolved. This TCR derives from a female donor with multiple sclerosis, enrolled in a pregnancy study. The CDR3 region is CASSPPSLYGYTF. CDR3 nucleotide sequence: TGTGCCAGCAGCCCGCCTTCACTTTATGGCTACACCTTC. The variable domain in full, completed from reference TRBV5-6 and TRBJ1-2, reads DAGVTQSPTHLIKTRGQQVTLRCSPKSGHDTVSWYQQALGQGPQFIFQYYEEEERQRGNFPDRFSGHQFPNYSSELNVNALLLGDSALYLCASSPPSLYGYTFGSGTRLTVV.